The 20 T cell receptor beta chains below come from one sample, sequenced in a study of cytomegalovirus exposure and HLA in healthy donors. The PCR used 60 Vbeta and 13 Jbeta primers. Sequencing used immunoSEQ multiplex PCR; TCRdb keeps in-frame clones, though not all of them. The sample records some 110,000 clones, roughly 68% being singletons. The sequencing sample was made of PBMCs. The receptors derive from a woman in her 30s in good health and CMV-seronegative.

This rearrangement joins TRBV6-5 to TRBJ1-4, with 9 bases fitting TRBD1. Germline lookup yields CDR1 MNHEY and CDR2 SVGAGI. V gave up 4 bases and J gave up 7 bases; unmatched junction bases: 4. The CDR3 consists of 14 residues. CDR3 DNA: TGTGCCAGCAGTTCCGGGACAGGGAGTGAAAAACTGTTTTTT. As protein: CASSSGTGSEKLFF.

The CDR3 loop reads CSVVGGKSDTQYF. The CDR3 nucleotides are TGCAGCGTTGTGGGGGGGAAATCAGATACGCAGTATTTT. The rearrangement uses TRBV29-1 and TRBJ2-3; 7 bases map to TRBD2. This CDR3 has 13 residues. Germline trimming cut 4 bases from V and 4 bases from J; bases unmatched to any gene: 5. CDR1 SQVTM and CDR2 ANQGSEA come from the germline V gene.

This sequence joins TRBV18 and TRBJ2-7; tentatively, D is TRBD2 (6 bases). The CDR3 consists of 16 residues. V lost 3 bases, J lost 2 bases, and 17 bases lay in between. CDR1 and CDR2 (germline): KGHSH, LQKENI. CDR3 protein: CASSPPGLGVAYEQYF. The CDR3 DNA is TGTGCCAGCTCACCGCCGGGACTTGGGGTTGCCTACGAGCAGTACTTC.

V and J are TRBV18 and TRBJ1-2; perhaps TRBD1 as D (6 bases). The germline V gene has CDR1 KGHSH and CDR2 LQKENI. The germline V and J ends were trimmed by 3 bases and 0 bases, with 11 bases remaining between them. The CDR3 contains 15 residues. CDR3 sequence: CASSPQGPSNYGYTF. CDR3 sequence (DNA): TGTGCCAGCTCACCGCAGGGGCCATCTAACTATGGCTACACCTTC.

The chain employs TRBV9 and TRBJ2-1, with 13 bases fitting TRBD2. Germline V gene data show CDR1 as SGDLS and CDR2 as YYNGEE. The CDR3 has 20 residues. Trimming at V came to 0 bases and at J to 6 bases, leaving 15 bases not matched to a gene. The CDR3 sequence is CASSVGPGLAGSRVGNEQFF. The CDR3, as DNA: TGTGCCAGCAGCGTAGGCCCGGGACTAGCGGGAAGTAGGGTTGGCAATGAGCAGTTCTTC.

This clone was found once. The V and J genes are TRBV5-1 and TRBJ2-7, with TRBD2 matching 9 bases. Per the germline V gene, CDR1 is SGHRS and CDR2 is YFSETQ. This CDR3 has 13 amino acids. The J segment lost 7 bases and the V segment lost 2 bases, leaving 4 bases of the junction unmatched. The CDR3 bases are TGCGCCAGCAGCTTTGGACTAGCGCGGGAGCAGTACTTC. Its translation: CASSFGLAREQYF.

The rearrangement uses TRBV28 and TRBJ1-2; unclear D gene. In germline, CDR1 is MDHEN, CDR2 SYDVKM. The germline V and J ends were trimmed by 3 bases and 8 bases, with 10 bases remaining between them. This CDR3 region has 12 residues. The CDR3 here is CASSFELSGYTF. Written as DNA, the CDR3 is TGTGCCAGCAGTTTTGAACTATCGGGCTACACCTTC.

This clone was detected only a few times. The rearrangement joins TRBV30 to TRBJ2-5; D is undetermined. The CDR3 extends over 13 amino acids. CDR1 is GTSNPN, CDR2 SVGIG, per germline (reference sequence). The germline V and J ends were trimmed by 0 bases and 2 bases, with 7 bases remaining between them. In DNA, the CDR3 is TGTGCCTGGAGTGTATCCGTACAAGAGACCCAGTACTTC. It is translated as CAWSVSVQETQYF.

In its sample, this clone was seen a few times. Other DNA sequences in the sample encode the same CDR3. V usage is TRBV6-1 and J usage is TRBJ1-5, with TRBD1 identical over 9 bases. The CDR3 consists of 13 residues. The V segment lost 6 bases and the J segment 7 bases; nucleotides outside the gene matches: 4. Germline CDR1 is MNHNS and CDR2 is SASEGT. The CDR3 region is CASRTGGGQPQHF. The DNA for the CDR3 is TGTGCCAGCAGAACAGGGGGCGGGCAGCCCCAGCATTTT.

CDR3 DNA sequence: TGTGCCAGCAGACGAACAGGGGGAGCTGAAGCTTTCTTT. As protein: CASRRTGGAEAFF. This sequence joins TRBV6-1 and TRBJ1-1; 8 positions match TRBD1. Trimming took 6 bases from V and 6 from J; bases not matched to a gene: 6. The germline CDR1 and CDR2 sequences are MNHNS and SASEGT. The CDR3 covers 13 residues.

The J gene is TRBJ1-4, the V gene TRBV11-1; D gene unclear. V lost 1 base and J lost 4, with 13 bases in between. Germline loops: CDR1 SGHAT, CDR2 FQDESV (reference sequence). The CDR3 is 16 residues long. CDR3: CASSLGGRLRNEKLFF. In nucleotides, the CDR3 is TGTGCCAGCAGCTTAGGCGGGCGGCTCCGTAATGAAAAACTGTTTTTT. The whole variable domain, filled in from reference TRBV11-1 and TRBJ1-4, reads EAEVAQSPRYKITEKSQAVAFWCDPISGHATLYWYRQILGQGPELLVQFQDESVVDDSQLPKDRFSAERLKGVDSTLKIQPAELGDSAMYLCASSLGGRLRNEKLFFGSGTQLSVL.

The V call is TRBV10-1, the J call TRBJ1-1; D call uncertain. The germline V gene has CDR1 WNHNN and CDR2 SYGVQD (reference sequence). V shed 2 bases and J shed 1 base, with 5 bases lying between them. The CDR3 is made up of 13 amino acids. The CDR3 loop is CASSEQKNTEAFF. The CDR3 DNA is TGCGCCAGCAGTGAGCAAAAGAACACTGAAGCTTTCTTT.

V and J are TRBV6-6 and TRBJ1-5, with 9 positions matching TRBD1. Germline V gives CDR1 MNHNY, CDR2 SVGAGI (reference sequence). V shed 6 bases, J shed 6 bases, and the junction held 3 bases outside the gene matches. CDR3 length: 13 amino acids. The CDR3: CASRGQGGQPQHF. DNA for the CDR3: TGTGCCAGCAGGGGACAGGGCGGTCAGCCCCAGCATTTT.

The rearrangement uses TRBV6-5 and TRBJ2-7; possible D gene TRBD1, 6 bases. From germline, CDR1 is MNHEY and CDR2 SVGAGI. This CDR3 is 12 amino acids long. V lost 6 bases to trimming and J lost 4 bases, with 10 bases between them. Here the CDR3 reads CASRTTGYEQYF. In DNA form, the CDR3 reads TGTGCCAGCAGAACCACAGGGTACGAGCAGTACTTC.

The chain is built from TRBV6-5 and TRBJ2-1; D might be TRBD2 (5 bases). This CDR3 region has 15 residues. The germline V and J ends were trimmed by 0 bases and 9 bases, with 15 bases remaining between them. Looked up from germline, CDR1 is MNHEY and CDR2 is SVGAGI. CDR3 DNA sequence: TGTGCCAGCAGTTACTCGCCCTTTGTAGAGGGTGAGCAGTTCTTC. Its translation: CASSYSPFVEGEQFF.

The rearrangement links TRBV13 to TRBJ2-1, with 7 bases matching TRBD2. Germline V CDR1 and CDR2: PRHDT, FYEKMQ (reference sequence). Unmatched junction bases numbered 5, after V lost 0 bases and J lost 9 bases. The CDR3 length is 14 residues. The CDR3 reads CASSLGAGVGEQFF. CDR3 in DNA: TGTGCCAGCAGCTTAGGGGCGGGAGTAGGTGAGCAGTTCTTC.

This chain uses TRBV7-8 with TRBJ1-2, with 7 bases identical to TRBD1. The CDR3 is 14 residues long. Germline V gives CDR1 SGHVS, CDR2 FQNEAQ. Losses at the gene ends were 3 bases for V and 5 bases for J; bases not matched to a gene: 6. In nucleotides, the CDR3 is TGTGCCAGCAGCTTCGGAGGGGGCGGTTATGGCTACACCTTC. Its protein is CASSFGGGGYGYTF.

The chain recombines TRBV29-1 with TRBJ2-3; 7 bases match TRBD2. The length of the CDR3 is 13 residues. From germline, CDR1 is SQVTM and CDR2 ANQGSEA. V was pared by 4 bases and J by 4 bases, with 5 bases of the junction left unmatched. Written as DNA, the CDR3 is TGCAGCGTTGTGAGACTAGCCGCAGATACGCAGTATTTT. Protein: CSVVRLAADTQYF.

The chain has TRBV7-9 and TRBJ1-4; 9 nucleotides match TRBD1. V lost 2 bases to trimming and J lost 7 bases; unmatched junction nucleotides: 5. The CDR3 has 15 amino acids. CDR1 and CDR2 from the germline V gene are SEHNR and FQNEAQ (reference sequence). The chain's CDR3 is CASSLKTGGIEKLFF. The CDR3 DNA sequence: TGTGCCAGCAGCTTAAAAACAGGGGGCATTGAAAAACTGTTTTTT.

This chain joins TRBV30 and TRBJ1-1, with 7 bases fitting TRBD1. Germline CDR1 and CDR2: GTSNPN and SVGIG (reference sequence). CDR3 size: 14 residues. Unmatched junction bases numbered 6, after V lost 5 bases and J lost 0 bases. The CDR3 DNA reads TGTGCCTGGGGCAGGGGGACATTGAACACTGAAGCTTTCTTT. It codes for CAWGRGTLNTEAFF.